One sample yielded the 22 T cell receptor beta chains listed below, sequenced in a study of cytomegalovirus exposure and HLA in healthy donors (dated by TCRdb to about 2017). Library construction relied on the immunoSEQ multiplex PCR assay. The multiplex PCR relied on a mix of 60 forward primers for TCR Vbeta segments and 13 reverse primers for TCR Jbeta segments. TCRdb carries this immuneACCESS record with in-frame sequences only. Its versions omit some clonotypes, under half of them owing to an unresolved V gene in the studies checked, with the rest unexplained. The table for this sample lists about 40,000 clones; around 82% of them were counted only once. The top ten clones comprise 10% of the sample. Sequencing used PBMCs. The source of these receptors is a woman in her late teens or twenties in good health and CMV-seropositive.

The chain links TRBV11-2 to TRBJ2-1; D is possibly TRBD2 (6 bases). Germline CDR1 and CDR2: SGHAT and FQNNGV. The V end lost 1 base, the J end lost 6 bases, and 19 bases lay between the germline ends. This CDR3 is 17 amino acids long. The CDR3 spells CASSLGITSPSTNEQFF. DNA of the CDR3: TGTGCCAGCAGCTTAGGAATCACTAGCCCATCTACCAATGAGCAGTTCTTC.

The chain combines TRBV4-1 with TRBJ2-3, with TRBD1 matching 9 bases. CDR3 length: 15 residues. The V gene end was trimmed by 5 bases and the J gene end by 2 bases; junction bases not matched to a gene: 5. Germline assignment: CDR1 MGHRA and CDR2 YSYEKL. In nucleotides, the CDR3 is TGCGCCAGCAGCTTCCGGGACAGGGTCACAGATACGCAGTATTTT. Protein: CASSFRDRVTDTQYF.

This clone was seen just once. The chain recombines TRBV2 with TRBJ2-5; 7 bases map to TRBD2. The end of the DNA fits TRBJ2-7 better, so the J call may be wrong. In germline, CDR1 is SNHLY, CDR2 FYNNEI. CDR3 size: 17 residues. CDR3 nucleotide sequence: TGTGCCAGCAGTGAATTGTCGGTGGGAGGGCCCTCCTACGAGCAGTACTTC. It encodes CASSELSVGGPSYEQYF.

The V and J genes are TRBV5-4 and TRBJ2-2; possible D gene TRBD2, 6 bases. The CDR3 totals 17 residues. V was trimmed by 4 bases and J by 6 bases, leaving 22 bases between them. The germline CDR1 and CDR2 sequences are SGHNT and YYREEE (reference sequence). In nucleotides, the CDR3 is TGTGCCAGCAGCCGCGGGGAACGGGTAGCTTTCTCCGGGGAGCTGTTTTTT. Its translation: CASSRGERVAFSGELFF.

The V and J genes are TRBV5-4 and TRBJ2-5; 10 bases map to TRBD2. V gave up 4 bases and J gave up 1 base; unmatched junction bases: 10. CDR1 is SGHNT and CDR2 is YYREEE in the germline V gene (reference sequence). The CDR3 is made up of 17 amino acids. Here the CDR3 DNA reads TGTGCCAGCAGCCCAACCCGAGGACTAGCGGTCCAAGAGACCCAGTACTTC. Its protein product is CASSPTRGLAVQETQYF. The full variable domain, completed using reference TRBV5-4 and TRBJ2-5, is ETGVTQSPTHLIKTRGQQVTLRCSSQSGHNTVSWYQQALGQGPQFIFQYYREEENGRGNFPPRFSGLQFPNYSSELNVNALELDDSALYLCASSPTRGLAVQETQYFGPGTRLLVL.

The CDR3, as DNA: TGTGCCAGCACCGCCGGGACAGGTAAATACGAGCAGTACTTC. Protein product: CASTAGTGKYEQYF. The genes are TRBV27 and TRBJ2-7, with 8 bases identical to TRBD1. The CDR3 contains 14 residues. V was pared by 7 bases and J by 4 bases, with 9 bases of the junction left unmatched. Per the germline V gene, CDR1 is MNHEY and CDR2 is SMNVEV (reference sequence).

Of note for this clone: The junction departs from the called germline gene at one end, perhaps through a read error. The chain carries TRBV27 and TRBJ2-7; D unclear. The CDR3 loop spans 13 amino acids. CDR1 is MNHEY, CDR2 SMNVEV, per germline (reference sequence). CDR3 protein: CTSSFYVTYEQYF. DNA for the CDR3: TGTACCAGCAGTTTTTATGTAACCTACGAGCAGTACTTC.

The V call is TRBV6-1, the J call TRBJ2-3; a weak D match, TRBD1 (5 bases). CDR1 and CDR2 (germline): MNHNS, SASEGT. The V gene lost 5 bases and the J gene lost 4 bases, with 13 bases spanning the gap. The CDR3 has 14 residues. As DNA, the CDR3 is TGTGCCAGCAGTATAGGACAAGGCGCAGATACGCAGTATTTT. This codes for CASSIGQGADTQYF.

The J gene is TRBJ2-7, the V gene TRBV7-2, with D uncertain. Trimming took off 0 bases at V and 8 bases at J, with 14 bases between the two ends. The germline gives CDR1 SGHTA, CDR2 FQGNSA. The CDR3 loop spans 14 amino acids. The CDR3 is CASSLAISNEQQYF. The CDR3 DNA sequence: TGTGCCAGCAGCTTAGCAATTTCGAACGAGCAGCAGTACTTC.

The sample holds one count of this clone. This rearrangement joins TRBV5-1 to TRBJ1-3; unclear D gene. The CDR3 spans 16 residues. Per the germline V gene, CDR1 is SGHRS and CDR2 is YFSETQ. V lost 2 bases and J lost 3, with 15 bases in between. CDR3 loop: CASSLRARGGGNTIYF. CDR3 DNA sequence: TGCGCCAGCAGCTTAAGGGCCCGGGGTGGTGGAAACACCATATATTTT.

The rearrangement uses TRBV21-1 and TRBJ2-1; the DNA was not compared with TRBD2, the D call given in the table. TRBV21-1 represents a pseudogene. The length of the CDR3 is 17 residues. The CDR3 bases are TGTGCCAGCAGCAAACCCGGACTAGCGGGAATAGGGAATGAGCAGTTCTTC. Its protein is CASSKPGLAGIGNEQFF.

This clone was seen a single time. The chain combines TRBV6-4 with TRBJ2-3; 11 bases align to TRBD2. Germline V gives CDR1 MRHNA, CDR2 SNTAGT. After removal of 5 bases from V and 1 base from J, the junction contained 2 bases not matched to a gene. The CDR3 consists of 15 residues. The CDR3: CASSQTSGGTDTQYF. CDR3 DNA: TGTGCCAGCAGTCAGACTAGCGGGGGCACAGATACGCAGTATTTT.

The chain employs TRBV6-6 and TRBJ2-2; TRBD2 aligns across 7 bases. V lost 5 bases to trimming and J lost 6 bases; unmatched junction nucleotides: 9. Germline CDR1 is MNHNY and CDR2 is SVGAGI (reference sequence). The CDR3 extends over 15 amino acids. DNA of the CDR3: TGTGCCAGCAGTCCTAGCGGCGATGGCGCCGGGGAGCTGTTTTTT. Translating gives CASSPSGDGAGELFF.

This clone was seen more than once but under ten times. This chain uses TRBV5-1 with TRBJ2-3; D is perhaps TRBD2 (7 bases). Germline values: CDR1 SGHRS, CDR2 YFSETQ. The CDR3 consists of 15 residues. V lost 1 base and J lost 1, with 10 bases in between. DNA of the CDR3: TGCGCCAGCAGCTTGCAAGGGGGGGGCACAGATACGCAGTATTTT. The encoded protein is CASSLQGGGTDTQYF.

The V and J genes are TRBV10-3 and TRBJ2-1; D is possibly TRBD2 (6 bases). Between the trimmed V and J ends, which lost 10 bases and 4 bases, there was a span of 20 bases. Germline CDR1 reads ENHRY; CDR2 reads SYGVKD. The CDR3 has 15 residues. This chain's CDR3 is CATHGGGGPYNEQFF. The DNA for the CDR3 is TGTGCCACCCACGGTGGGGGAGGACCTTACAATGAGCAGTTCTTC.

The chain carries TRBV29-1 and TRBJ1-1; 12 bases fit TRBD1. Germline CDR1 SQVTM, CDR2 ANQGSEA. The V and J ends lost 6 bases and 3 bases, in that order; junction bases with no gene match: 2. This CDR3 is 13 amino acids long. CDR3 in DNA: TGCAGCGTGGGACAGGGGGCGTACACTGAAGCTTTCTTT. Its translation: CSVGQGAYTEAFF.

This chain joins TRBV9 and TRBJ2-2, with D perhaps matching TRBD2 (6 bases). Germline V lookup: CDR1 SGDLS, CDR2 YYNGEE. The V end lost 5 bases, the J end lost 1 base, and 12 bases lay between the germline ends. This CDR3 region has 15 residues. For the CDR3, the DNA is TGTGCCAGCAGAGGAGGGGCGGGGAACACCGGGGAGCTGTTTTTT. This sequence encodes CASRGGAGNTGELFF.

This clone has just a few counts. The genes are TRBV6-4 and TRBJ2-6, with D perhaps matching TRBD1 (5 bases). Germline V gene data show CDR1 as MRHNA and CDR2 as SNTAGT. V dropped 4 bases and J dropped 0 bases, with 7 bases sitting between them. This CDR3 is built from 15 residues. The CDR3 coding sequence is TGTGCCAGCAGTGGGGGCGGCTCTGGGGCCAACGTCCTGACTTTC. This translates into CASSGGGSGANVLTF.

The V gene is TRBV7-6, the J gene TRBJ2-1; 7 bases line up with TRBD1. This CDR3 comprises 15 residues. Germline assignment: CDR1 SGHVS and CDR2 FNYEAQ. Trimming at V came to 7 bases and at J to 5 bases, leaving 11 bases not matched to a gene. This CDR3 is CASTPDRRLHNEQFF. CDR3 in DNA: TGTGCCAGCACCCCGGACAGGAGGCTTCACAATGAGCAGTTCTTC.

The chain links TRBV9 to TRBJ2-1; 8 bases match TRBD2. Unmatched junction bases numbered 9, after V lost 4 bases and J lost 9 bases. Germline CDR1 is SGDLS and CDR2 is YYNGEE. CDR3 length: 14 residues. CDR3 coding DNA: TGTGCCAGCAGCCCACGAGCGGGGGTTGGTGAGCAGTTCTTC. It yields the protein CASSPRAGVGEQFF.

The J gene is TRBJ2-7, the V gene TRBV4-3; the match to TRBD2 covers 13 bases. The germline V gene has CDR1 LGHNA and CDR2 YSLEER. The CDR3 covers 16 residues. Losses at the gene ends were 3 bases for V and 7 bases for J; bases not matched to a gene: 9. Here the CDR3 reads CASSQRGTSGIEEQYF. CDR3 in DNA: TGCGCCAGCAGCCAGAGGGGGACTAGCGGGATTGAAGAGCAGTACTTC.

This chain uses TRBV5-4 with TRBJ2-4, with 7 bases fitting TRBD1. Per the germline V gene, CDR1 is SGHNT and CDR2 is YYREEE (reference sequence). V trimming: 0 bases; J trimming: 2 bases; junction bases outside the gene matches: 8. This CDR3 is built from 17 residues. The CDR3 region is CASSLGELTGTKNIQYF. DNA of the CDR3: TGTGCCAGCAGCTTGGGGGAACTGACAGGGACCAAAAACATTCAGTACTTC.